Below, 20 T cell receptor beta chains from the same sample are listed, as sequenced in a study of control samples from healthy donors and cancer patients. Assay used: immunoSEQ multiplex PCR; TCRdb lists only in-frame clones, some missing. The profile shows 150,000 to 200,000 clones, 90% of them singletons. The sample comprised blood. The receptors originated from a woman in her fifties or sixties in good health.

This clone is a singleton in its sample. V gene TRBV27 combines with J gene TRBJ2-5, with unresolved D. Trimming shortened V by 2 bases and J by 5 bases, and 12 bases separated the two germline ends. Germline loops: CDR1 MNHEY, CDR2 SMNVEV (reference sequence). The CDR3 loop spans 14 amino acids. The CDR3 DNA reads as TGTGCCAGCAGTTTAACGGCACTGGGGGAGACCCAGTACTTC. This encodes CASSLTALGETQYF.

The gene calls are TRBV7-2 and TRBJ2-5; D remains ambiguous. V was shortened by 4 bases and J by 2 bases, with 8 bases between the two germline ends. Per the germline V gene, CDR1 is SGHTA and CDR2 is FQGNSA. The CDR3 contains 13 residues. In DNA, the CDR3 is TGTGCCAGCAGCTCTACGCGGCAAGAGACCCAGTACTTC. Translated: CASSSTRQETQYF.

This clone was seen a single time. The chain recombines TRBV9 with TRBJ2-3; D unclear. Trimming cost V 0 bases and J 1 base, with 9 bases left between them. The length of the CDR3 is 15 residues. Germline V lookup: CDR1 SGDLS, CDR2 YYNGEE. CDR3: CASSVVDIRTDTQYF. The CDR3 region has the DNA TGTGCCAGCAGCGTAGTTGATATTCGCACAGATACGCAGTATTTT.

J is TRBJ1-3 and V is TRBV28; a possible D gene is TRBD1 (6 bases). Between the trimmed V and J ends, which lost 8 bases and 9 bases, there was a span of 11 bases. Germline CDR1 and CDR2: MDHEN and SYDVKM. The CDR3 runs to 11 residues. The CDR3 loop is CASAEGGTIYF. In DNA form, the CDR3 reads TGTGCCAGCGCCGAGGGGGGCACCATATATTTT.

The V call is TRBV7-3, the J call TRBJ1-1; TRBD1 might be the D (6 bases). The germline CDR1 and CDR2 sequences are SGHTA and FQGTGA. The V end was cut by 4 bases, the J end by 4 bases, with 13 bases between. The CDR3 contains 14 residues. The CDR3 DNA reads TGTGCCAGCAGCTCTTATCAGGGGAGCACTGAAGCTTTCTTT. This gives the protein CASSSYQGSTEAFF.

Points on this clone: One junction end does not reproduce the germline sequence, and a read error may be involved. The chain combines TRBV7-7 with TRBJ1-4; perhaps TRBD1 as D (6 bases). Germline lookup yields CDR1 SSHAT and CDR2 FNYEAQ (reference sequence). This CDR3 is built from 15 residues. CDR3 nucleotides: TGTGCTAGCAGCCGAATCGGGGGCTTCAACGAAAAACTGTTTTTT. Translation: CASSRIGGFNEKLFF.

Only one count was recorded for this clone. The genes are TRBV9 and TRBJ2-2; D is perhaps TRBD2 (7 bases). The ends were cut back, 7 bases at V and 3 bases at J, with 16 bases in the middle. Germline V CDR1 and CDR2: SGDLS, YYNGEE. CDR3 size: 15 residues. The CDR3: CASQGGALDTGELFF. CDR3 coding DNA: TGTGCCAGCCAAGGGGGGGCTCTGGACACCGGGGAGCTGTTTTTT.

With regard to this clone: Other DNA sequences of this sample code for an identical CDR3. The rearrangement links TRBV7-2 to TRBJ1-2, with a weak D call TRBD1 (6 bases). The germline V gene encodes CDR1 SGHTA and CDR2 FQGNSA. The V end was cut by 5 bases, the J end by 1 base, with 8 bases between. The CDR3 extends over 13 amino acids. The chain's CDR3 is CASSPDSNYGYTF. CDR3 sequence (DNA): TGTGCCAGCAGCCCGGACAGTAACTATGGCTACACCTTC.

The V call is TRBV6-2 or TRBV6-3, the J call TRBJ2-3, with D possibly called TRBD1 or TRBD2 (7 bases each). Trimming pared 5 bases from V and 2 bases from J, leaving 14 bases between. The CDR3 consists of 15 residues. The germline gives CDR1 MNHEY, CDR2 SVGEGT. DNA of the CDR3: TGTGCCAGCAGTCGACAGGGAGGGTTCACAGATACGCAGTATTTT. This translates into CASSRQGGFTDTQYF.

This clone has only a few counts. The CDR3 DNA reads TGCGCCAGCAGGGATTTCACGGATGGGGATACGCAGTATTTT. Translation gives CASRDFTDGDTQYF. This sequence joins TRBV5-1 and TRBJ2-3; no reliable D call. The V gene lost 5 bases and the J gene lost 6 bases, with 16 bases spanning the gap. Per germline, CDR1 SGHRS and CDR2 YFSETQ. The CDR3 is 14 residues long. The full variable domain, with the rest looked up from reference TRBV5-1 and TRBJ2-3, is KAGVTQTPRYLIKTRGQQVTLSCSPISGHRSVSWYQQTPGQGLQFLFEYFSETQRNKGNFPGRFSGRQFSNSRSEMNVSTLELGDSALYLCASRDFTDGDTQYFGPGTRLTVL.

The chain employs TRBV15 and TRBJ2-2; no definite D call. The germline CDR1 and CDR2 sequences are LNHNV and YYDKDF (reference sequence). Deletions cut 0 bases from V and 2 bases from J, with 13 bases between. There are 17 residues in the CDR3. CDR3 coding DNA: TGTGCCACCAGCAGAGATAAAAGGGCAGTAAACACCGGGGAGCTGTTTTTT. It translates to CATSRDKRAVNTGELFF.

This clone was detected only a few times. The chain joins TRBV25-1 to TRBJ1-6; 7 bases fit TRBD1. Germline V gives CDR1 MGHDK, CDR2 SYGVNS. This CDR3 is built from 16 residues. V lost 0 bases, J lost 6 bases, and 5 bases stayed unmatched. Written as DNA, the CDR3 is TGTGCCAGCAGTGAATATGCGGGACAGAGTAATTCACCCCTCCACTTT. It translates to CASSEYAGQSNSPLHF.

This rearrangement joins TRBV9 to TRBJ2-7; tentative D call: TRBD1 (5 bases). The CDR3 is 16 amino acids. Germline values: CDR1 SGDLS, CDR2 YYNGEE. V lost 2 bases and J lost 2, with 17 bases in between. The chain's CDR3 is CASSVRDTTATYEQYF. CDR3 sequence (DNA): TGTGCCAGCAGCGTCCGTGACACGACAGCGACCTACGAGCAGTACTTC.

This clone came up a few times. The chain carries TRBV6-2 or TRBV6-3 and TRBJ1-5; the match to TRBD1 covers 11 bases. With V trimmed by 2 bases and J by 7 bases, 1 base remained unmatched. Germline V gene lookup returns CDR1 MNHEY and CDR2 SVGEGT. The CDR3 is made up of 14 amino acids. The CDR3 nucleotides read TGTGCCAGCAGTTACGGACAGGGGGCCCAGCCCCAGCATTTT. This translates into CASSYGQGAQPQHF.

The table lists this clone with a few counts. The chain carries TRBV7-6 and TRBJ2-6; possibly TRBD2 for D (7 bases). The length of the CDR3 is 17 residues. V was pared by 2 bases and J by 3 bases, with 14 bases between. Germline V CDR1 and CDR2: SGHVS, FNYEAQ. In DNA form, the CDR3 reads TGTGCCAGCAGCTTATTCACGGGGGGCGATGGGGCCAACGTCCTGACTTTC. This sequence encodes CASSLFTGGDGANVLTF. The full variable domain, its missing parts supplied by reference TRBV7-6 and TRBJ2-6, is GAGVSQSPRYKVTKRGQDVALRCDPISGHVSLYWYRQALGQGPEFLTYFNYEAQQDKSGLPNDRFSAERPEGSISTLTIQRTEQRDSAMYRCASSLFTGGDGANVLTFGAGSRLTVL.

In DNA form, the CDR3 reads TGTGCCAGTAGTATGGGGAGTTTTAGCAATCAGCCCCAGCATTTT. Its protein is CASSMGSFSNQPQHF. V usage is TRBV19 and J usage is TRBJ1-5; D is undetermined. Trimming took off 3 bases at V and 0 bases at J, with 9 bases between the two ends. The CDR3 extends over 15 amino acids. Per the germline V gene, CDR1 is LNHDA and CDR2 is SQIVND (reference sequence).

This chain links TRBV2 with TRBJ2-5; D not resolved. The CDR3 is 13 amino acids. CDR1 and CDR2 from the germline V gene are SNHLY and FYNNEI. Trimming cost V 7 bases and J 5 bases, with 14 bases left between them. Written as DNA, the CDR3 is TGTGCCAGCACCAAGGACGGCCCGGAGACCCAGTACTTC. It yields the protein CASTKDGPETQYF.

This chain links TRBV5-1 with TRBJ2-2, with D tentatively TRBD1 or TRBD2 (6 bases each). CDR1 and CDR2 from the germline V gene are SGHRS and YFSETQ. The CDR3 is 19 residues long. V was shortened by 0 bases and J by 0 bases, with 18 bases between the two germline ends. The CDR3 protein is CASSLGGARPRTNTGELFF. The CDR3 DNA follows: TGCGCCAGCAGCTTGGGGGGGGCGAGACCTAGAACGAACACCGGGGAGCTGTTTTTT.

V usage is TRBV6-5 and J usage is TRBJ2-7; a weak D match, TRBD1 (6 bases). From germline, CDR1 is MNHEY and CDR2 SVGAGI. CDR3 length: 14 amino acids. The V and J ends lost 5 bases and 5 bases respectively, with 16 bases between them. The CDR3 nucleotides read TGTGCCAGCAGTAACAGGGTCTCCCCCCACGAGCAGTACTTC. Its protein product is CASSNRVSPHEQYF.

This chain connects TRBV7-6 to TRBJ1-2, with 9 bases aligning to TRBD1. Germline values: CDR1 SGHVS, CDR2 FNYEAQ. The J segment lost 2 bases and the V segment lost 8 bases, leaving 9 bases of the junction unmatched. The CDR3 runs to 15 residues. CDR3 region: CASGAGGQGNYGYTF. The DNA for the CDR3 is TGTGCCAGCGGGGCTGGGGGACAGGGCAACTATGGCTACACCTTC.